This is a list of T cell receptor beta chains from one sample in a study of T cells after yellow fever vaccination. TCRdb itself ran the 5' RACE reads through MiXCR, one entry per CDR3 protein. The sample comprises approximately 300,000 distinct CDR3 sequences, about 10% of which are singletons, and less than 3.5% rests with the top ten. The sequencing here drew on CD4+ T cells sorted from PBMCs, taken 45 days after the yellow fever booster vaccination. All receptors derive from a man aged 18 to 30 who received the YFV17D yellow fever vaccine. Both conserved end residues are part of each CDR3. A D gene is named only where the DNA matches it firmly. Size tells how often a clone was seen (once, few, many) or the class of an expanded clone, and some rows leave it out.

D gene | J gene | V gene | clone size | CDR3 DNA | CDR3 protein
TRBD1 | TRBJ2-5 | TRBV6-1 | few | TGTGCCTGCTCAGGGGGTCTCTGGGAGACCCAGTACTTC | CACSGGLWETQYF
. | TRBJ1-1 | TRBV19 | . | TGTGCCAGTAGGCAGGCGTGGCGGGTCTCGAAACCTGAAGCTTTCTTT | CASRQAWRVSKPEAFF
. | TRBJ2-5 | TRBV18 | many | TGTGCCAGCTCGACGACAAATCCTGAAGAGACCCAGTACTTC | CASSTTNPEETQYF
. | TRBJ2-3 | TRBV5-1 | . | TGCGCCAGCAGCTTGCAGGGTATGGAAGATACGCAGTATTTT | CASSLQGMEDTQYF
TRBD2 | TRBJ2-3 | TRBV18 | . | TGTGCCAGCTCACGGAGCGGGGGGGCGGAAGATACGCAGTATTTT | CASSRSGGAEDTQYF
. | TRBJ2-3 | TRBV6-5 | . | TGTGCCAGCAGCACGTCCCCGGGGAGAGGATCGGCCGCAGATACGCAGTATTTT | CASSTSPGRGSAADTQYF
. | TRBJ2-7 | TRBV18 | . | TGTGCCAGCTCACCCTCAGCCGACTACGAGCAGTACTTC | CASSPSADYEQYF
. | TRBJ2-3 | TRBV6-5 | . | TGTGCCAGCAGTTACTCGAAGCTTGGCCCTGGAACAGATACGCAGTATTTT | CASSYSKLGPGTDTQYF
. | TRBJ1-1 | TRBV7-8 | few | TGTGCCAGCAGCGCCCTCCCCGTGGGGAACACTGAAGCTTTCTTT | CASSALPVGNTEAFF
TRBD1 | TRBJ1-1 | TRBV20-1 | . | TGCAGTGCTAGAAAGGGGGCCATGAACACTGAAGCTTTCTTT | CSARKGAMNTEAFF
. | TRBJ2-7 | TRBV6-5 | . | TGTGCCAGCAGTTACTCCTACAGCTCCTACGAGCAGTACTTC | CASSYSYSSYEQYF
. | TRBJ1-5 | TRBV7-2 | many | TGTGCCAGCAGCTTAGCCGTGGGATGGAGCAATCAGCCCCAGCATTTT | CASSLAVGWSNQPQHF
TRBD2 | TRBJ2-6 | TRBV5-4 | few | TGTGCCAGCAGCCCGGGGGGGAGGGGGGCCAACGTCCTGACTTTC | CASSPGGRGANVLTF
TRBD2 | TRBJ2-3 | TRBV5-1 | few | TGCGCCAGCAGCCGAGCGGGGGGCTTCCCAGATACGCAGTATTTT | CASSRAGGFPDTQYF
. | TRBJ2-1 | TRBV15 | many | TGTGCCACCAGCGCCCGTTCCTACAATGAGCAGTTCTTC | CATSARSYNEQFF
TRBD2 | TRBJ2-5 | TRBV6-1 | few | TGTGCCAGCCTCGGGAGGGTAGAGACCCAGTACTTC | CASLGRVETQYF
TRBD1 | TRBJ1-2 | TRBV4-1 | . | TGCGCCAGCAGCCAAGTGGGGACAGCAGTCTATGGCTACACCTTC | CASSQVGTAVYGYTF
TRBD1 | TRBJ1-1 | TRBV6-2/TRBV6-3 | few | TGTGCCAGCACCAACCCAGGGGGCTGGACTGAAGCTTTCTTT | CASTNPGGWTEAFF
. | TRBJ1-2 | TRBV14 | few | TGTGCCAGCAGCCAAGGGTTCCGGTATGGCTACACCTTC | CASSQGFRYGYTF
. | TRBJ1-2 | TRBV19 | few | TGTGCCAGTAGTAACCTCGGGCACTATGGCTACACCTTC | CASSNLGHYGYTF
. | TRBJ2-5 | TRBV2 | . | TGTGCCAGCTCTAGGGGGACATCGGAGACCCAGTACTTC | CASSRGTSETQYF
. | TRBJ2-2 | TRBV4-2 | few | TGTGCCAGCAGCGCAAAGTCGGGAGACACCGGGGAGCTGTTTTTT | CASSAKSGDTGELFF
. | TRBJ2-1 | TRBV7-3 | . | TGTGCCAGCAGCACCCCGGGACGCGGATCGTATGAGCAGTTCTTC | CASSTPGRGSYEQFF
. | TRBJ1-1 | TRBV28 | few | TGTGCCAGCAGTTTTAAGGGGACTGAAGCTTTCTTT | CASSFKGTEAFF
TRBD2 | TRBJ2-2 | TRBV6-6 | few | TGTGCCAGCAGGACGGGGGGGACGAACACCGGGGAGCTGTTTTTT | CASRTGGTNTGELFF
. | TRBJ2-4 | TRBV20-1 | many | TGCAGTGCTAGTGACGGGGGCAAAAACATTCAGTACTTC | CSASDGGKNIQYF
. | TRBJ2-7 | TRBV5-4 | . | TGTGCCAGCAGCTTCTACCTAGGGAGCGAGCAGTACTTC | CASSFYLGSEQYF
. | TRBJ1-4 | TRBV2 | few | TGTGCCAGCAGTGAGATTTCTTCAGTCGGAAAACTGTTTTTT | CASSEISSVGKLFF
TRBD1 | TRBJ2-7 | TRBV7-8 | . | TGTGCCAGCAGCTTAGGACAGGGCCAGCAGTACTTC | CASSLGQGQQYF
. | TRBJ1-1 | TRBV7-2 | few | TGTGCCAGCAGCTTCGACGCGATGAACACTGAAGCTTTCTTT | CASSFDAMNTEAFF
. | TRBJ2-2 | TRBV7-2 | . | TGTGCCAGCAGCTTAGCCGGGCGGGGAGCAGGGGAGCTGTTTTTT | CASSLAGRGAGELFF
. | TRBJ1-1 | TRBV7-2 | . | TGTGCCAGCAGCTCACCCATGGGGGGCTGGGCTTTCTTT | CASSSPMGGWAFF
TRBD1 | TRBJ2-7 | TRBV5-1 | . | TGCGCCAGCAGCTTTGTCTCAGGGGGCGCAACCTACGAGCAGTACTTC | CASSFVSGGATYEQYF
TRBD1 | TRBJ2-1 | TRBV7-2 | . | TGTGCCAGCAGCCCCAAGGGACAGGGATACTACAATGAGCAGTTCTTC | CASSPKGQGYYNEQFF
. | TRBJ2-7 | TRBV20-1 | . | TGCAGTGCTCAAGGGGTGGCGTCATCCTACGAGCAGTACTTC | CSAQGVASSYEQYF
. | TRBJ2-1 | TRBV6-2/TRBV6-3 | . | TGTGCCAGCAGCATGTGGGGGCGCGGTGACAATGAGCAGTTCTTC | CASSMWGRGDNEQFF
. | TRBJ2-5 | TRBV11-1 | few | TGTGCCAGCAGCTTAGGTGTCAGGGTTGAGACCCAGTACTTC | CASSLGVRVETQYF
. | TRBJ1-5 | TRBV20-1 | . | TGCAGTGCTAGTCGGGGGTCGAGACAGCATTTT | CSASRGSRQHF
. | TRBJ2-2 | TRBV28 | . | TGTGCCAGCAGTTTTAACCCATTCGCCGGGGAGCTGTTTTTT | CASSFNPFAGELFF
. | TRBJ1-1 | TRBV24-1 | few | TGTGCCACCAGTAGAGACCCGTACACTGAAGCTTTCTTT | CATSRDPYTEAFF
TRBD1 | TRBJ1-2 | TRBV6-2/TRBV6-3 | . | TGTGCCAGCAGTGCCGGGACAGGGGGCCTCTATGGCTACACCTTC | CASSAGTGGLYGYTF
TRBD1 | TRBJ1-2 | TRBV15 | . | TGTGCCACCAGCAGCAGGGGGCTAGGCTACACCTTC | CATSSRGLGYTF